These 5 T cell receptor beta chains were all obtained from the same sample, sequenced in a study of blood T cell repertoires in COVID-19 (TCRdb year 2020). The protocol used for the library was the immunoSEQ multiplex PCR assay. As stored in TCRdb, this immuneACCESS dataset retains in-frame rearrangements with V and J assigned. A fraction of the clones does not appear; measured against another copy, unresolved V genes explain less than half of the discrepancy, and the remainder lacks a known reason. The sample table records tens of thousands of clones; under 90% of these occur just once. 20% to 25% of the sample is taken by the ten largest. What was sequenced was peripheral blood. The source is a woman older than 75 with COVID-19, enrolled during active disease.

The chain employs TRBV5-1 and TRBJ2-7; possible D gene TRBD2, 7 bases. CDR3 length: 15 amino acids. The germline gives CDR1 SGHRS, CDR2 YFSETQ. V was trimmed by 4 bases and J by 7 bases, leaving 21 bases between them. DNA of the CDR3: TGCGCCAGCAGCCCAACGGGCGGGAGTCAGGGGGAGCAGTACTTC. It translates to CASSPTGGSQGEQYF. Using reference TRBV5-1 and TRBJ2-7 for the parts outside the CDR3, the full variable domain is KAGVTQTPRYLIKTRGQQVTLSCSPISGHRSVSWYQQTPGQGLQFLFEYFSETQRNKGNFPGRFSGRQFSNSRSEMNVSTLELGDSALYLCASSPTGGSQGEQYFGPGTRLTVT.

This clone appeared a single time. The chain combines TRBV7-3 with TRBJ1-2, with D tentatively TRBD1 (5 bases). CDR1 SGHTA and CDR2 FQGTGA come from the germline V gene. The ends were cut back, 2 bases at V and 4 bases at J, with 14 bases in the middle. This CDR3 region has 15 residues. The CDR3 spells CASSLRLGEAYGYTF. CDR3 DNA sequence: TGTGCCAGCAGCTTACGTCTAGGGGAGGCCTATGGCTACACCTTC.

The gene calls are TRBV28 and TRBJ1-5, with unresolved D. Germline V gene lookup returns CDR1 MDHEN and CDR2 SYDVKM. Trimming pared 7 bases from V and 3 bases from J, leaving 13 bases between. This CDR3 is built from 14 residues. The DNA of the CDR3 is TGTGCCAGCACCGCGGGAGGACCCAATCAGCCCCAGCATTTT. Its translation is CASTAGGPNQPQHF. Full variable domain (rest looked up from reference TRBV28 and TRBJ1-5): DVKVTQSSRYLVKRTGEKVFLECVQDMDHENMFWYRQDPGLGLRLIYFSYDVKMKEKGDIPEGYSVSREKKERFSLILESASTNQTSMYLCASTAGGPNQPQHFGDGTRLSIL.

This clone appeared once. CDR3 in amino acids: CASSSGTSGSIYEQYF. The CDR3 nucleotides are TGTGCCAGCAGCTCCGGGACTAGCGGGAGTATTTACGAGCAGTACTTC. The chain combines TRBV5-4 with TRBJ2-7; 14 bases fit TRBD2. After removal of 3 bases from V and 4 bases from J, the junction contained 6 bases not matched to a gene. The CDR3 covers 16 residues. The germline V gene has CDR1 SGHNT and CDR2 YYREEE (reference sequence). The entire variable domain, with the rest obtained from reference TRBV5-4 and TRBJ2-7, is as follows: ETGVTQSPTHLIKTRGQQVTLRCSSQSGHNTVSWYQQALGQGPQFIFQYYREEENGRGNFPPRFSGLQFPNYSSELNVNALELDDSALYLCASSSGTSGSIYEQYFGPGTRLTVT.

Notes on this clone: Germline is not matched at one junction end, which may reflect a read error. J is TRBJ2-2 and V is TRBV30; TRBD1 matches at 9 bases. The CDR3 length is 16 residues. Germline CDR1 and CDR2: GTSNPN and SVGIG (reference sequence). CDR3 coding DNA: TGTGCCCGGAGCTCCCAGAGACAGGGGGGGAGAAGGGAGCTGTTTTTT. This encodes CARSSQRQGGRRELFF.